This T cell receptor (beta chain) was sequenced for a study of T-cell memory formation after mild COVID-19. General study results and limits: Balance between CD4 and CD8 was seen in clones contracting day 15 to 85, and a CD4+ lean was seen in later expanders. Researchers found some responding clones in pre-infection memory, a sign that cross-reactive memory joined. Mostly located in CM and EM were contracting CD4+ clones, with contracting CD8+ clones located in EMRA.

This CDR3 comprises 13 residues. J gave up 5 bases and V 3 bases, and 2 bases lay outside the gene matches. Looked up from germline, CDR1 is SGHRS and CDR2 is YFSETQ. TCRdb itself ran the 5' RACE reads through MiXCR, one entry per CDR3 protein. The sample contains some 450,000 distinct CDR3 sequences, 20% of which appear only once. Regarding this clonotype: Its antigen is unidentified.

Material: PBMCs or a T cell subset sorted from them (not recorded which). The chain has TRBV5-1 and TRBJ2-1; TRBD1 matches at 7 bases. This clonotype was sampled from an adult woman who had mild COVID-19 (a few samples of this study predate the infection). Cell type and time point are not known. The CDR3, as DNA: TGCGCCAGCAGCTACGGGACAGACAATGAGCAGTTCTTC. Protein: CASSYGTDNEQFF. The whole variable domain, filled in from reference TRBV5-1 and TRBJ2-1, reads KAGVTQTPRYLIKTRGQQVTLSCSPISGHRSVSWYQQTPGQGLQFLFEYFSETQRNKGNFPGRFSGRQFSNSRSEMNVSTLELGDSALYLCASSYGTDNEQFFGPGTRLTVL.